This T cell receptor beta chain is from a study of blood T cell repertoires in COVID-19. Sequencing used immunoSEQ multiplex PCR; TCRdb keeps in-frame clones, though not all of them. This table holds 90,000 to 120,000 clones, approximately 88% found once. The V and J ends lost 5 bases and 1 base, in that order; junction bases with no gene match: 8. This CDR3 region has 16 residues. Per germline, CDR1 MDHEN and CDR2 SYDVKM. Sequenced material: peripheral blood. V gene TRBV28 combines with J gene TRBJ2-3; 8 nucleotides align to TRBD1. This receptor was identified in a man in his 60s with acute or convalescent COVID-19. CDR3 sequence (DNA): TGTGCCAGCAGTCGCCCGACAGGGGCCGGCACAGATACGCAGTATTTT. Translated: CASSRPTGAGTDTQYF.